The clone carrying this TCR beta chain appeared a few times. The antigen remains undetermined. This sample is drawn from a study of regulatory T cells in long-lasting Graves disease. Across the study: Graves' patients (newly diagnosed) had been on antithyroid drugs under 3 months.

As for time point: newly diagnosed GD, antithyroid drugs for less than 3 months. RNA isolated from PBMCs was used to make the TCR library. Study findings and constraints: Persistent disease preferred TRBV28, TRBJ1-2 and TRBJ2-5. Only a small sample size was used, which may have cut accuracy.

Trimming shortened V by 3 bases and J by 6 bases, and 14 bases separated the two germline ends. Germline CDR1 MNHEY, CDR2 SMNVEV (reference sequence). The CDR3 spans 15 residues. Construction of the TCR beta libraries employed iRepertoire HTBI primers in conjunction with Arm-PCR of CDR3 regions. Each CDR3 protein is one row after TCRdb ran MiXCR on the multiplex PCR reads. The sample includes around 450,000 distinct CDR3 sequences, 15% of them seen just once. These same records also appear under a second study, on T cells in Graves' hyperthyroidism and ophthalmopathy. In that study: By a 13 V-J model, ophthalmopathy was set apart from stable hyperthyroidism.

The source material was peripheral blood mononuclear cells (PBMCs), sampled at new diagnosis, from a patient treated with antithyroid drugs. This TCR was sampled from a woman between 40 and 50 years old with Graves disease. J is TRBJ2-2 and V is TRBV27; a weak D match, TRBD2 (6 bases). The CDR3, as DNA: TGTGCCAGCAGTTTTGTTGCGGGAAGCCCCGGGGAGCTGTTTTTT. This codes for CASSFVAGSPGELFF.